This TCR beta chain stems from a study of blood T cell repertoires in COVID-19 (dated by TCRdb to 2018 to 2021). In the study overall: The collaborator samples originated in the United States, Italy and Spain and spanned the acute and convalescent phases of COVID-19. The material from the prospective study consisted of cDNA or gDNA derived from T cells, B-cell-depleted T cells, or PBMCs. Deeply sampled blood TCRbeta repertoires from subjects exposed to, actively infected with, or recovered from COVID-19 were included in the dataset. The repertoires were made available in a free public database intended to serve as a resource for research on the immune response to SARS-CoV-2. Samples were obtained from the ongoing ImmuneRACE study (first 160 participants) and from about 1,300 subjects provided by 6 global collaborators. Sample metadata almost always included a de-identified subject ID, COVID-19 status, age in years and sex. Where available, HLA class I and class II types were obtained from metadata supplied by the sample provider rather than from assay-based typing.

The collaborating institutions used their own protocols to collect whole blood in K2EDTA tubes. For TCRbeta analysis, collaborators shipped samples in one of three forms: frozen whole blood, isolated PBMCs, or DNA extracted from either of those sample types. Trimming removed 1 base from V and 4 bases from J, leaving 13 bases between the germline ends. Via the germline V gene, CDR1 is KGHSH and CDR2 LQKENI. From the cysteine up to the phenylalanine, the CDR3 has a length of 16 residues. Only CDR3 DNA remains: 48 bases, in frame from the first base. TCRbeta CDR3 regions were amplified from genomic DNA by means of the immunoSEQ Assay, a bias-controlled multiplex PCR. In the paper's pipeline: Within the assay, amplification of reference gene primers was used to estimate how many nucleated cells each sample contained. To quantify the absolute abundance of each unique TCRbeta CDR3 rearrangement, sequence reads were collapsed and filtered. For each sample, productive Simpson clonality was calculated by taking the square root of Simpson's diversity index across productive rearrangements. TCRdb limited this immuneACCESS table to in-frame rearrangements with V and J called. A share of clones is missing; checked studies link under half to unresolved V genes, and the rest is unexplained. The V and J calls and clone size were taken over from that table, and D and trimming were inferred from the DNA. This sample lists tens of thousands of clones; around 80% were detected once. The ten largest account for 5% to 6% of the sample.

General conclusions and limits of the study: Clinical and demographic metadata were provided uncurated, with the amount varying by source and participant.

This clone was seen a handful of times. Its antigen target is currently unknown. Base qualities are not provided; no much larger clone lies one nucleotide away. The sample comprised peripheral blood. The sequence links TRBV18 to TRBJ2-2; D gene: possibly TRBD1, on 5 matching bases. The clonotype was recovered from a man between 50 and 59 years old with active COVID-19. The CDR3 loop reads CASSPRTPLATGELFF. The nucleotides are TGTGCCAGCTCACCACGGACACCCCTGGCCACCGGGGAGCTGTTTTTT.